The 26 T cell receptor beta chains in this list originate from one sample, sequenced in a study of blood T cell repertoires in COVID-19. Libraries were prepared by immunoSEQ multiplex PCR; TCRdb keeps only in-frame clonotypes and omits some of them. The data contain around 200,000 clones, about 88% of them singletons. Sequencing was performed on peripheral blood. These TCRs come from a man between 35 and 55 years old with active or convalescent COVID-19.

This sequence joins TRBV3-1 (or the pseudogene TRBV3-2) and TRBJ2-7, with 9 bases lining up with TRBD2. In germline, CDR1 is LGHDT, CDR2 YNNKEL (reference sequence). This CDR3 contains 18 residues. Unmatched junction bases numbered 13, after V lost 3 bases and J lost 1 base. The CDR3 spells CASSHSQEPGLASYEQYF. The CDR3 nucleotides are TGTGCCAGCAGCCATTCACAGGAACCTGGACTAGCGTCCTACGAGCAGTACTTC.

The rearrangement uses TRBV28 and TRBJ1-2, with 10 bases matching TRBD1. The CDR3 spans 16 residues. Per germline, CDR1 MDHEN and CDR2 SYDVKM. With V trimmed by 5 bases and J by 4 bases, 10 bases remained unmatched. CDR3 sequence (DNA): TGTGCCAGCAGTCCATCGACAGGGGGCTTGGGCTATGGCTACACCTTC. It encodes CASSPSTGGLGYGYTF.

The chain has TRBV5-4 and TRBJ2-1; 12 bases are a match to TRBD1. V lost 1 base and J lost 3; bases outside the gene matches: 8. Germline V CDR1 and CDR2: SGHNT, YYREEE (reference sequence). The CDR3 totals 18 residues. For the CDR3, the DNA is TGTGCCAGCAGCTTGCACCAGGGACAGGGGGCGAACTACAATGAGCAGTTCTTC. Amino acids: CASSLHQGQGANYNEQFF.

The chain has TRBV6-6 and TRBJ1-2, with TRBD1 matching over 7 bases. Unmatched junction bases numbered 7, after V lost 5 bases and J lost 7 bases. CDR1 is MNHNY, CDR2 SVGAGI, per germline (reference sequence). The CDR3 is 13 amino acids. CDR3 in amino acids: CASSGDSILGYTF. Written as DNA, the CDR3 is TGTGCCAGCAGTGGGGACAGTATTCTTGGCTACACCTTC.

This clone was seen just once. This rearrangement joins TRBV10-3 to TRBJ2-3, with 10 nucleotides matching TRBD1. Germline assignment: CDR1 ENHRY and CDR2 SYGVKD. This CDR3 region has 16 residues. With V trimmed by 6 bases and J by 8 bases, 14 bases remained unmatched. CDR3: CAIREPTGQGIGTQYF. CDR3 nucleotides: TGTGCCATCAGAGAACCTACGGGACAGGGGATAGGTACGCAGTATTTT.

The gene calls are TRBV13 and TRBJ1-2; D unresolved. Germline assignment: CDR1 PRHDT and CDR2 FYEKMQ (reference sequence). This CDR3 comprises 14 residues. The germline V and J ends were trimmed by 5 bases and 3 bases, with 13 bases remaining between them. The chain's CDR3 is CASSRRAGDYGYTF. The CDR3 DNA follows: TGTGCCAGCAGCCGCCGCGCAGGCGACTATGGCTACACCTTC.

This chain joins TRBV7-9 and TRBJ2-3; D is possibly TRBD1 (6 bases). This CDR3 contains 14 residues. CDR1 SEHNR and CDR2 FQNEAQ come from the germline V gene (reference sequence). The V and J ends lost 5 bases and 4 bases respectively, with 13 bases between them. CDR3 sequence (DNA): TGTGCCAGCAGCCGTACAGGGCGGTCAGATACGCAGTATTTT. Translated, it gives CASSRTGRSDTQYF.

The V gene is TRBV18, the J gene TRBJ1-1; 10 nucleotides agree with TRBD1. V gave up 5 bases and J gave up 6 bases; unmatched junction bases: 6. This CDR3 has 14 amino acids. Germline lookup yields CDR1 KGHSH and CDR2 LQKENI. The CDR3 region is CASSDLGQGAEAFF. Here the CDR3 DNA reads TGTGCCAGCTCAGACCTTGGACAGGGGGCTGAAGCTTTCTTT.

The V and J genes are TRBV30 and TRBJ2-1; 9 bases are a match to TRBD2. The J segment lost 5 bases and the V segment lost 4 bases, leaving 3 bases of the junction unmatched. This CDR3 is built from 13 residues. Germline V gene sequence: CDR1 GTSNPN, CDR2 SVGIG (reference sequence). CDR3 coding DNA: TGTGCCTGGAATAGCGGGAGAAACAATGAGCAGTTCTTC. It codes for CAWNSGRNNEQFF.

The CDR3 nucleotides are TGTGCCAGCAGTTTTCCCGGTCAGCCCCAGCATTTT. This encodes CASSFPGQPQHF. This chain uses TRBV12-3 or TRBV12-4 with TRBJ1-5, with D unclear. V was pared by 3 bases and J by 6 bases, with 6 bases between. The CDR3 length is 12 residues.

This clone is a singleton in its sample. The J gene is TRBJ2-5, the V gene TRBV7-6, with 8 bases lining up with TRBD1. The germline gives CDR1 SGHVS, CDR2 FNYEAQ. CDR3 length: 14 amino acids. The J segment lost 9 bases and the V segment lost 5 bases, leaving 11 bases of the junction unmatched. The CDR3 reads CASSPRDRSGAQYF. The CDR3 DNA is TGTGCCAGCAGCCCCCGGGACAGGTCAGGGGCCCAGTACTTC.

The chain links TRBV3-1 (or the pseudogene TRBV3-2) to TRBJ2-7, with a weak D call TRBD1 (6 bases). Germline V gene data show CDR1 as LGHDT and CDR2 as YNNKEL (reference sequence). The CDR3 extends over 13 amino acids. The germline V and J ends were trimmed by 9 bases and 1 base, with 13 bases remaining between them. The CDR3 is CASLGHLSYEQYF. Here the CDR3 DNA reads TGTGCCAGTTTGGGACACCTTTCCTACGAGCAGTACTTC.

The rearrangement links TRBV9 to TRBJ2-2; possibly TRBD2 for D (6 bases). CDR3 length equals 18 residues. V dropped 3 bases and J dropped 0 bases, with 18 bases sitting between them. Germline V gene lookup returns CDR1 SGDLS and CDR2 YYNGEE. The CDR3 protein is CASSGRMAGTSNTGELFF. For the CDR3, the DNA is TGTGCCAGCAGCGGTCGGATGGCGGGGACTTCGAACACCGGGGAGCTGTTTTTT.

V is TRBV29-1 and J is TRBJ1-4; tentative D call: TRBD1 (6 bases). Germline CDR1 SQVTM, CDR2 ANQGSEA. V gave up 0 bases and J gave up 8 bases, with 22 bases separating them. This CDR3 contains 17 residues. The CDR3 sequence: CSVEDPRGAGAEEKLFF. The CDR3 nucleotides read TGCAGCGTTGAAGATCCCCGTGGGGCAGGGGCAGAGGAAAAACTGTTTTTT.

This clone has more than one count but fewer than ten. The chain links TRBV5-1 to TRBJ1-1; possibly TRBD1 for D (6 bases). Germline V CDR1 and CDR2: SGHRS, YFSETQ. The CDR3 length is 14 residues. Trimming took 3 bases from V and 5 from J, leaving 14 bases between them. CDR3 loop: CASSSQGGETEAFF. The CDR3 coding sequence is TGCGCCAGCAGCTCACAGGGAGGGGAAACTGAAGCTTTCTTT.

The V and J genes are TRBV7-9 and TRBJ1-1; no firm D call. CDR1 SEHNR and CDR2 FQNEAQ come from the germline V gene (reference sequence). Trimming stripped 5 bases from V and 5 bases from J, with 12 bases between. CDR3 length: 13 amino acids. CDR3 residues: CASSPWEATEAFF. CDR3 in DNA: TGTGCCAGCAGCCCATGGGAGGCGACTGAAGCTTTCTTT.

This clone was observed once. The chain links TRBV5-4 to TRBJ2-7, with D tentatively TRBD2 (5 bases). Trimming took off 4 bases at V and 6 bases at J, with 20 bases between the two ends. CDR3 length: 15 residues. Germline CDR1 reads SGHNT; CDR2 reads YYREEE (reference sequence). CDR3 loop: CASSQRDLAGVEQYF. CDR3 nucleotides: TGTGCCAGCAGCCAGAGAGACCTAGCAGGAGTCGAGCAGTACTTC.

In DNA, the CDR3 is TGCGCCAGCAGTGAAAAACAGGGGGACACCGGGGAGCTGTTTTTT. Translating gives CASSEKQGDTGELFF. The rearrangement uses TRBV10-1 and TRBJ2-2, with 8 nucleotides matching TRBD1. This CDR3 region has 15 residues. Germline V gene lookup returns CDR1 WNHNN and CDR2 SYGVQD (reference sequence). After removal of 3 bases from V and 3 bases from J, the junction contained 3 bases not matched to a gene.

The count of this clone is one. The rearrangement links TRBV19 to TRBJ2-1; D is unclear. V lost 3 bases, J lost 2 bases, and 14 bases lay in between. There are 16 residues in the CDR3. Germline loops: CDR1 LNHDA, CDR2 SQIVND (reference sequence). The CDR3 nucleotides are TGTGCCAGTAGTATGTCGGCGGTTGCACCCTACAATGAGCAGTTCTTC. Protein product: CASSMSAVAPYNEQFF. Full variable domain (outside the CDR3, taken from reference TRBV19 and TRBJ2-1): DGGITQSPKYLFRKEGQNVTLSCEQNLNHDAMYWYRQDPGQGLRLIYYSQIVNDFQKGDIAEGYSVSREKKESFPLTVTSAQKNPTAFYLCASSMSAVAPYNEQFFGPGTRLTVL.

The chain carries TRBV6-5 and TRBJ1-1; D ambiguous. Per the germline V gene, CDR1 is MNHEY and CDR2 is SVGAGI. CDR3 size: 14 residues. V was shortened by 0 bases and J by 1 base, with 6 bases between the two germline ends. The CDR3 DNA is TGTGCCAGCAGTTACTCGGCCAGGAACACTGAAGCTTTCTTT. Amino acid sequence: CASSYSARNTEAFF.

This rearrangement joins TRBV30 to TRBJ1-4; possible D gene TRBD1, 6 bases. The CDR3 extends over 14 amino acids. V was cut by 3 bases and J by 8 bases, with 16 bases left in between. The germline CDR1 and CDR2 sequences are GTSNPN and SVGIG (reference sequence). The CDR3 protein is CAWSPGGAGEKLFF. DNA of the CDR3: TGTGCCTGGAGCCCGGGGGGGGCTGGGGAAAAACTGTTTTTT.

V is TRBV19 and J is TRBJ1-5; D not resolved. V was shortened by 10 bases and J by 2 bases, with 12 bases between the two germline ends. CDR1 and CDR2 from the germline V gene are LNHDA and SQIVND (reference sequence). The CDR3 contains 13 residues. Here the CDR3 reads CAIVRARNQPQHF. DNA of the CDR3: TGTGCCATAGTGCGGGCCCGCAATCAGCCCCAGCATTTT. The full variable domain, its missing parts supplied by reference TRBV19 and TRBJ1-5, is DGGITQSPKYLFRKEGQNVTLSCEQNLNHDAMYWYRQDPGQGLRLIYYSQIVNDFQKGDIAEGYSVSREKKESFPLTVTSAQKNPTAFYLCAIVRARNQPQHFGDGTRLSIL.

This chain uses TRBV2 with TRBJ2-2; D not certain. CDR3 size: 13 residues. Looked up from germline, CDR1 is SNHLY and CDR2 is FYNNEI. Trimming cost V 8 bases and J 8 bases, with 15 bases left between them. CDR3 DNA: TGTGCCAGCGGAAGGAAGCCAGGAGGGGAGCTGTTTTTT. Translating gives CASGRKPGGELFF.

This chain connects TRBV14 to TRBJ2-7, with D uncertain. The CDR3 spans 14 residues. V was clipped by 0 bases and J by 4 bases, with 10 bases between them. Germline values: CDR1 SGHDN, CDR2 FVKESK. DNA for the CDR3: TGTGCCAGCAGCCAAGACTACGTCAAGTACGAGCAGTACTTC. This gives the protein CASSQDYVKYEQYF.

The sample holds a few counts of this clone. CDR3 coding DNA: TGTGCCAGCAGTTCCACGGGAGGGAGCTACACCTTC. Protein: CASSSTGGSYTF. This chain joins TRBV28 and TRBJ1-2; no clear D gene. The CDR3 is 12 residues long. CDR1 MDHEN and CDR2 SYDVKM come from the germline V gene. V lost 4 bases to trimming and J lost 9 bases, with 12 bases between them.

The gene calls are TRBV5-1 and TRBJ1-4, with 11 nucleotides matching TRBD1. Germline V gene sequence: CDR1 SGHRS, CDR2 YFSETQ. Losses at the gene ends were 0 bases for V and 7 bases for J; bases not matched to a gene: 2. The CDR3 consists of 15 residues. This CDR3 reads CASSLAGTGGEKLFF. The CDR3 bases are TGCGCCAGCAGCTTGGCTGGGACAGGGGGTGAAAAACTGTTTTTT.